The 23 T cell receptor beta chains below all came from one sample that was sequenced in a study of chemoradiotherapy in HPV16-positive cancers. Using immunoSEQ multiplex PCR, the repertoire was profiled, and TCRdb retains in-frame clones only, with some absent. The top ten hold less than 45% of the sample, which has 9,000 to 13,000 clones, about 68% seen once. Sampling took place from a patient who underwent chemoradiotherapy. Receptor source: a human donor with HPV-associated anogenital cancer.

The table lists this clone with a count of one. The rearrangement joins TRBV29-1 to TRBJ1-2, with D uncertain. This CDR3 spans 13 amino acids. Germline loops: CDR1 SQVTM, CDR2 ANQGSEA. The ends were cut back, 4 bases at V and 8 bases at J, with 17 bases in the middle. CDR3 in amino acids: CSVAGPNAYGYTF. Here the CDR3 DNA reads TGCAGCGTTGCCGGTCCCAATGCCTACGGCTACACCTTC.

This chain links TRBV27 with TRBJ1-1; no clear D gene. Germline-derived CDR1 and CDR2 are MNHEY and SMNVEV (reference sequence). CDR3 length equals 14 residues. The V end was cut by 6 bases, the J end by 4 bases, with 15 bases between. CDR3 protein: CASSPRTAVTEAFF. The DNA of the CDR3 is TGTGCCAGCAGCCCCAGAACAGCGGTCACTGAAGCTTTCTTT.

The chain uses TRBV6-6 and TRBJ2-3; D ambiguous. The germline V gene encodes CDR1 MNHNY and CDR2 SVGAGI (reference sequence). Trimming left V 4 bases short and J 4 bases short, with 3 bases between. The CDR3 extends over 11 amino acids. The CDR3 region is CASSLADTQYF. Here the CDR3 DNA reads TGTGCCAGCAGTTTGGCAGATACGCAGTATTTT.

The chain carries TRBV15 and TRBJ1-5; D is undetermined. V was trimmed by 9 bases and J by 2 bases, leaving 11 bases between them. This CDR3 is 13 amino acids long. Germline CDR1 is LNHNV and CDR2 is YYDKDF (reference sequence). The CDR3 reads CATSLRGNQPQHF. The CDR3 DNA reads as TGTGCCACATCCTTGAGGGGCAATCAGCCCCAGCATTTT.

The V call is TRBV9, the J call TRBJ2-5; the match to TRBD2 covers 7 bases. From germline, CDR1 is SGDLS and CDR2 YYNGEE. J was trimmed by 5 bases and V by 0 bases; bases with no gene match: 10. The CDR3 spans 16 residues. Written as DNA, the CDR3 is TGTGCCAGCAGCGTAGATTGGGGCGGGAGATCTGAGACCCAGTACTTC. Its protein is CASSVDWGGRSETQYF.

A few counts support this clone. The chain recombines TRBV7-9 with TRBJ1-1; 7 bases are a match to TRBD1. The CDR3 length is 15 residues. J lost 10 bases, V lost 0 bases, and 11 bases had no gene match. Germline CDR1 SEHNR, CDR2 FQNEAQ (reference sequence). The CDR3 DNA reads TGTGCCAGCAGCTTAGCGGGGGGACAGCGCCTGGGAGCTTTCTTT. Protein product: CASSLAGGQRLGAFF.

J is TRBJ1-1 and V is TRBV15; D is unclear. The CDR3 totals 14 residues. Trimming took off 1 base at V and 2 bases at J, with 8 bases between the two ends. CDR1 and CDR2 (germline): LNHNV, YYDKDF (reference sequence). CDR3 amino acids: CATSRADSNTEAFF. The CDR3 coding sequence is TGTGCCACCAGCAGAGCCGATTCTAACACTGAAGCTTTCTTT.

This clone appeared a single time. This rearrangement joins TRBV27 to TRBJ2-5; 7 nucleotides agree with TRBD1. Germline CDR1 reads MNHEY; CDR2 reads SMNVEV (reference sequence). The V and J ends lost 11 bases and 5 bases, in that order; junction bases with no gene match: 8. This CDR3 comprises 12 residues. CDR3 sequence (DNA): TGTGCCGTAGGGACAGCAAGGGAGACCCAGTACTTC. Translating it yields CAVGTARETQYF.

This clone was detected only a few times. The chain employs TRBV27 and TRBJ1-1; D gene ambiguous. The CDR3 consists of 12 residues. Germline V gives CDR1 MNHEY, CDR2 SMNVEV (reference sequence). Trimming left V 6 bases short and J 6 bases short, with 11 bases between. The CDR3 coding sequence is TGTGCCAGCAGGTCCGAATCGCCTGAAGCTTTCTTT. It encodes CASRSESPEAFF.

This clone was observed a handful of times. This rearrangement joins TRBV6-6 to TRBJ1-1; D unresolved. This CDR3 has 14 residues. The V end was cut by 6 bases, the J end by 1 base, with 12 bases between. CDR1 and CDR2 from the germline V gene are MNHNY and SVGAGI (reference sequence). The CDR3 sequence is CASRLGGGNTEAFF. For the CDR3, the DNA is TGTGCCAGCAGACTAGGTGGAGGGAACACTGAAGCTTTCTTT.

The genes are TRBV9 and TRBJ2-3; no reliable D call. The CDR3 is 14 amino acids. Trimming stripped 0 bases from V and 1 base from J, with 6 bases between. Germline V lookup: CDR1 SGDLS, CDR2 YYNGEE. CDR3 residues: CASSVAAGTDTQYF. The CDR3 DNA sequence: TGTGCCAGCAGCGTAGCGGCAGGCACAGATACGCAGTATTTT. The variable domain in full, with the rest retrieved from reference TRBV9 and TRBJ2-3, is DSGVTQTPKHLITATGQRVTLRCSPRSGDLSVYWYQQSLDQGLQFLIQYYNGEERAKGNILERFSAQQFPDLHSELNLSSLELGDSALYFCASSVAAGTDTQYFGPGTRLTVL.

This chain connects TRBV2 to TRBJ1-6; TRBD1 agrees at 9 bases. CDR1 SNHLY and CDR2 FYNNEI come from the germline V gene. This CDR3 comprises 16 residues. V dropped 7 bases and J dropped 8; count of bases not matched to a gene: 12. The CDR3 sequence: CASTTPGQGKDSPLHF. CDR3 nucleotide sequence: TGTGCCAGCACCACCCCGGGACAGGGAAAGGATTCACCCCTCCACTTT.

The chain joins TRBV18 to TRBJ1-2, with D perhaps matching TRBD1 (5 bases). The CDR3 length is 16 residues. CDR1 is KGHSH and CDR2 is LQKENI in the germline V gene. The V end lost 3 bases, the J end lost 1 base, and 15 bases lay between the germline ends. The CDR3 DNA follows: TGTGCCAGCTCACCGGCCTTGACCGGGGGTAACTATGGCTACACCTTC. Amino acid sequence: CASSPALTGGNYGYTF. The full variable domain, its missing parts supplied by reference TRBV18 and TRBJ1-2, is NAGVMQNPRHLVRRRGQEARLRCSPMKGHSHVYWYRQLPEEGLKFMVYLQKENIIDESGMPKERFSAEFPKEGPSILRIQQVVRGDSAAYFCASSPALTGGNYGYTFGSGTRLTVV.

The rearrangement joins TRBV28 to TRBJ2-3; 15 bases are a match to TRBD2. CDR1 and CDR2 from the germline V gene are MDHEN and SYDVKM. After removal of 5 bases from V and 4 bases from J, the junction contained 13 bases not matched to a gene. The length of the CDR3 is 19 residues. CDR3 nucleotides: TGTGCCAGCAGTCCGTATGAGGGACTAGCGGGGGGAGGCGCAGATACGCAGTATTTT. Its translation is CASSPYEGLAGGGADTQYF.

The chain uses TRBV7-9 and TRBJ2-3, with 8 bases aligning to TRBD1. The trim removed 5 bases at V and 3 bases at J, leaving 10 bases unmatched. The CDR3 contains 16 residues. CDR1 is SEHNR, CDR2 FQNEAQ, per germline (reference sequence). The CDR3 DNA reads TGTGCCAGCAGCCGACCCGGACAGGGTGGGACAGATACGCAGTATTTT. Its translation: CASSRPGQGGTDTQYF.

In this sample, this clone turned up a few times. V usage is TRBV4-1 and J usage is TRBJ2-1, with 7 bases identical to TRBD2. Per the germline V gene, CDR1 is MGHRA and CDR2 is YSYEKL. This CDR3 comprises 15 residues. Trimming took 0 bases from V and 12 from J; bases not matched to a gene: 11. The CDR3 reads CASSQDTSASYGQFF. CDR3 DNA: TGCGCCAGCAGCCAAGACACTAGCGCTTCCTACGGGCAGTTCTTC.

The chain recombines TRBV7-2 with TRBJ2-1; D is possibly TRBD2 (6 bases). The V and J ends lost 5 bases and 8 bases respectively, with 19 bases between them. Per germline, CDR1 SGHTA and CDR2 FQGNSA. This CDR3 spans 15 amino acids. The CDR3 DNA sequence: TGTGCCAGCAGCCGTACCGGGGGTCCCCTCTATGAGCAGTTCTTC. It encodes CASSRTGGPLYEQFF.

This rearrangement joins TRBV7-6 to TRBJ2-7, with unresolved D. The CDR3 loop spans 14 amino acids. Looked up from germline, CDR1 is SGHVS and CDR2 is FNYEAQ. V was pared by 0 bases and J by 4 bases, with 10 bases between. In nucleotides, the CDR3 is TGTGCCAGCAGCTTAGCGGTAGCAGCTTACGAGCAGTACTTC. This encodes CASSLAVAAYEQYF.

The sample holds a few counts of this clone. The rearrangement uses TRBV7-9 and TRBJ1-4; the match to TRBD1 covers 11 bases. V dropped 4 bases and J dropped 8; count of bases not matched to a gene: 12. Per the germline V gene, CDR1 is SEHNR and CDR2 is FQNEAQ (reference sequence). The length of the CDR3 is 17 residues. The CDR3 DNA follows: TGTGCCAGCAGCTCCTGGACAGGGGGCCGACGAGAGGAAAAACTGTTTTTT. Residues: CASSSWTGGRREEKLFF.

The chain employs TRBV19 and TRBJ1-2; TRBD1 aligns across 8 bases. Germline V gives CDR1 LNHDA, CDR2 SQIVND (reference sequence). The CDR3 is made up of 13 amino acids. V shed 6 bases, J shed 4 bases, and the junction held 4 bases outside the gene matches. CDR3 amino acids: CASRTGAVYGYTF. The CDR3 nucleotides read TGTGCCAGTAGGACAGGGGCTGTCTATGGCTACACCTTC.

This clone was counted only a few times. V and J are TRBV7-9 and TRBJ2-7; the match to TRBD1 covers 9 bases. The CDR3 runs 14 residues. Germline V gene sequence: CDR1 SEHNR, CDR2 FQNEAQ (reference sequence). Losses at the gene ends were 0 bases for V and 3 bases for J; bases not matched to a gene: 0. CDR3 sequence reads: CASSLAGQGYEQYV. CDR3 coding DNA: TGTGCCAGCAGCTTAGCGGGACAGGGCTACGAGCAGTACGTC.

This clone was seen only once. The V gene is TRBV9, the J gene TRBJ2-1; D unclear. V was trimmed by 0 bases and J by 1 base, leaving 8 bases between them. The CDR3 consists of 15 residues. Looked up from germline, CDR1 is SGDLS and CDR2 is YYNGEE. CDR3 DNA: TGTGCCAGCAGCGTAGGGGCAGGTTCCTACAATGAGCAGTTCTTC. It encodes CASSVGAGSYNEQFF.

The genes are TRBV6-4 and TRBJ2-1; 8 nucleotides align to TRBD2. CDR1 is MRHNA, CDR2 SNTAGT, per germline. V was pared by 6 bases and J by 1 base, with 5 bases of the junction left unmatched. This CDR3 comprises 15 residues. CDR3 nucleotides: TGTGCCAGCAGCCTACTAGCGGATTCCTACAATGAGCAGTTCTTC. It translates to CASSLLADSYNEQFF.